One TCR beta chain is described in this entry. This sample stems from a study of blood T cell repertoires in COVID-19. Across the study: The United States, Italy and Spain provided the acute and convalescent COVID-19 samples.

While infection was still active, Seattle patients were enrolled and then followed longitudinally. In the study's own analysis: Amplified reference gene primers provided the basis for estimating nucleated cell counts. Data came from immunoSEQ multiplex PCR; TCRdb stores just in-frame clones and leaves some out. From that table come the V and J calls and clone size; the DNA was used to work out D and trimming. The sample includes under 85,000 clones, approximately 86% seen only once; the top ten take approximately 15%. The sample taken for sequencing was peripheral blood. The source is a man in his forties or fifties with COVID-19, enrolled during active disease.

As DNA, the CDR3 is TGCGCCAGCAGCTTGGGGGCGACCTCAGGCACAGATACGCAGTATTTT. This gives the protein CASSLGATSGTDTQYF. The chain uses TRBV5-1 and TRBJ2-3; D is unresolved. V was shortened by 0 bases and J by 1 base, with 12 bases between the two germline ends. The CDR3 covers 16 residues. Looked up from germline, CDR1 is SGHRS and CDR2 is YFSETQ.